These 22 T cell receptor beta chains originate from one sample sequenced in a study of identical twins. TCRdb ran MiXCR on the 5' RACE reads and lists one entry per CDR3 protein. The sample includes about 690,000 distinct CDR3 sequences, less than 7% seen only once; the top ten take roughly 1.8%. Sequenced sample: naive T cells sorted from blood. Source of these receptors: a man younger than 30 in good health.

This clonotype was seen at least ten times. This chain uses TRBV5-6 with TRBJ2-3; 8 bases match TRBD1. The CDR3 runs 15 residues. The germline gives CDR1 SGHDT, CDR2 YYEEEE. V trimming: 3 bases; J trimming: 5 bases; junction bases outside the gene matches: 8. DNA for the CDR3: TGTGCCAGCAGCTACGACAGGGGAGGAGGAGATACGCAGTATTTT. As protein: CASSYDRGGGDTQYF.

There are a few counts of this clonotype. This chain joins TRBV5-4 and TRBJ2-4; D may be TRBD2 (5 bases). V dropped 2 bases and J dropped 9 bases, with 9 bases sitting between them. In germline, CDR1 is SGHNT, CDR2 YYREEE (reference sequence). The CDR3 sequence is 12 residues long. The CDR3, as DNA: TGTGCCAGCAGCTTATCGGGGAGCATTCAGTACTTC. It yields the protein CASSLSGSIQYF.

This clonotype was observed at least ten times. The chain recombines TRBV3-1 with TRBJ1-6, with 7 bases identical to TRBD1. Germline trimming cut 6 bases from V and 0 bases from J; bases unmatched to any gene: 5. CDR3 size: 16 residues. Germline CDR1 reads LGHDT; CDR2 reads YNNKEL (reference sequence). The CDR3 DNA follows: TGTGCCAGCAGTCCACAGGGGAGCTCCTATAATTCACCCCTCCACTTT. Translating it yields CASSPQGSSYNSPLHF.

Many counts were recorded for this clonotype. The chain employs TRBV28 and TRBJ2-7, with 10 bases lining up with TRBD1. The J segment lost 2 bases and the V segment lost 6 bases, leaving 1 base of the junction unmatched. The CDR3 contains 13 residues. Germline-derived CDR1 and CDR2 are MDHEN and SYDVKM. Written as DNA, the CDR3 is TGTGCCAGCAGGACAGGGGGCCCCTACGAGCAGTACTTC. Translation: CASRTGGPYEQYF.

This clonotype appeared a few times. J is TRBJ1-4 and V is TRBV29-1; no firm D call. The V end lost 7 bases, the J end lost 5 bases, and 14 bases lay between the germline ends. CDR1 is SQVTM and CDR2 is ANQGSEA in the germline V gene. This CDR3 spans 13 amino acids. In DNA, the CDR3 is TGCAGCGCCGCAGAAGAAAGAAATGAAAAACTGTTTTTT. This gives the protein CSAAEERNEKLFF. The entire variable domain, with the rest obtained from reference TRBV29-1 and TRBJ1-4, is as follows: SAVISQKPSRDICQRGTSLTIQCQVDSQVTMMFWYRQQPGQSLTLIATANQGSEATYESGFVIDKFPISRPNLTFSTLTVSNMSPEDSSIYLCSAAEERNEKLFFGSGTQLSVL.

For this clonotype: This may come from a read error, since a much larger clone is one base off. The V call is TRBV11-2, the J call TRBJ2-1, with TRBD2 matching over 9 bases. Germline-derived CDR1 and CDR2 are SGHAT and FQNNGV. Trimming at V came to 6 bases and at J to 3 bases, leaving 15 bases not matched to a gene. The CDR3 loop spans 18 amino acids. In nucleotides, the CDR3 is TGTGCCAGCAGATCGAGACCTGCGACTAGCGGAAACTACAATGAGCAGTTCTTC. Translated: CASRSRPATSGNYNEQFF. Based on the CDR3 plus reference TRBV11-2 and TRBJ2-1, the full variable domain is EAGVAQSPRYKIIEKRQSVAFWCNPISGHATLYWYQQILGQGPKLLIQFQNNGVVDDSQLPKDRFSAERLKGVDSTLKIQPAKLEDSAVYLCASRSRPATSGNYNEQFFGPGTRLTVL.

This clonotype appeared a few times. The genes are TRBV27 and TRBJ2-5; D is unclear. Germline V lookup: CDR1 MNHEY, CDR2 SMNVEV (reference sequence). The V end lost 6 bases, the J end lost 3 bases, and 8 bases lay between the germline ends. This CDR3 region has 12 residues. The DNA for the CDR3 is TGTGCCAGCAGGCGAAACGAAGAGACCCAGTACTTC. Translated: CASRRNEETQYF.

This clonotype was counted many times. V and J are TRBV15 and TRBJ2-3; tentatively, D is TRBD2 (5 bases). The length of the CDR3 is 14 residues. The V gene lost 0 bases and the J gene lost 6 bases, with 10 bases spanning the gap. Germline lookup yields CDR1 LNHNV and CDR2 YYDKDF (reference sequence). CDR3 bases: TGTGCCACCAGCAGAGAATCGGGGTTGGATACGCAGTATTTT. This codes for CATSRESGLDTQYF.

This clonotype was detected many times. One end of the junction is discordant with germline, which a read error may explain. J is TRBJ2-1 and V is TRBV5-1, with 8 bases lining up with TRBD2. Germline V gene lookup returns CDR1 SGHRS and CDR2 YFSETQ. The CDR3 is made up of 13 amino acids. The DNA of the CDR3 is TGTGCCAGCAGTTTACCGGGAGGGGATGAGCAGTTCTTC. Translated: CASSLPGGDEQFF.

The gene calls are TRBV19 and TRBJ2-3; possible D gene TRBD1, 5 bases. Germline V lookup: CDR1 LNHDA, CDR2 SQIVND (reference sequence). With 3 bases removed from V and 1 base from J, the gap between germline ends came to 8 bases. The CDR3 totals 14 residues. CDR3 bases: TGTGCCAGTAGTATTCAGGGCCGCACAGATACGCAGTATTTT. Translated, it gives CASSIQGRTDTQYF.

This clonotype was seen ten or more times. The rearrangement links TRBV27 to TRBJ2-2; 8 nucleotides agree with TRBD2. Per germline, CDR1 MNHEY and CDR2 SMNVEV (reference sequence). The ends lost 0 bases at V and 6 bases at J; junction bases unmatched: 0. This CDR3 contains 14 residues. CDR3 sequence (DNA): TGTGCCAGCAGTTTATCGCGGGGGGCCGGGGAGCTGTTTTTT. Translating it yields CASSLSRGAGELFF.

This clonotype showed up many times. The chain employs TRBV5-1 and TRBJ1-1; possibly TRBD1 for D (6 bases). The CDR3 spans 14 residues. Germline V gene data show CDR1 as SGHRS and CDR2 as YFSETQ. V lost 1 base and J lost 1, with 8 bases in between. DNA of the CDR3: TGCGCCAGCAGCTTGACGGGACAGAACACTGAAGCTTTCTTT. Its protein is CASSLTGQNTEAFF.

Remarks on this clonotype: A much bigger clone sits one base away, suggesting this may be a read error. The final CDR3 position lacks the conserved phenylalanine or tryptophan, pointing to a likely read error. The rearrangement links TRBV7-8 to TRBJ1-4, with 9 bases identical to TRBD1. The CDR3 totals 14 residues. Losses at the gene ends were 8 bases for V and 6 bases for J; bases not matched to a gene: 7. Germline V gene sequence: CDR1 SGHVS, CDR2 FQNEAQ. CDR3 sequence: CASGGTGIHEKLFC. CDR3 coding DNA: TGTGCCAGCGGGGGGACAGGGATCCATGAAAAACTGTTTTGT.

This clonotype was found many times. V usage is TRBV20-1 and J usage is TRBJ2-7; the match to TRBD1 covers 10 bases. V lost 6 bases to trimming and J lost 3 bases; unmatched junction nucleotides: 8. From germline, CDR1 is DFQATT and CDR2 SNEGSKA (reference sequence). The CDR3 contains 14 residues. The CDR3 bases are TGCAGTGCAGGAGGACAGGGGGTTTACTACGAGCAGTACTTC. Translated: CSAGGQGVYYEQYF.

This clonotype was observed at least ten times. The chain employs TRBV7-8 and TRBJ2-1, with D tentatively TRBD2 (6 bases). The V end lost 8 bases, the J end lost 4 bases, and 6 bases lay between the germline ends. CDR1 SGHVS and CDR2 FQNEAQ come from the germline V gene. The CDR3 contains 11 residues. The CDR3 DNA is TGTGCCAGCGGGAGGTACAATGAGCAGTTCTTC. It encodes CASGRYNEQFF.

The table lists this clonotype with a few counts. The chain couples TRBV5-1 to TRBJ2-1; TRBD2 matches 10 bases. The CDR3 consists of 14 residues. Germline V gene data show CDR1 as SGHRS and CDR2 as YFSETQ. The trim removed 1 base at V and 15 bases at J, leaving 10 bases unmatched. The CDR3 DNA sequence: TGCGCCAGCAGCTTGACTCTCACTAGCGGGACCCTGTTCTTC. This gives the protein CASSLTLTSGTLFF.

CDR3 nucleotides: TGTGCCAGCAACCTAGCGGGGGGGCGAGATACGCAGTATTTT. Translated: CASNLAGGRDTQYF. The chain employs TRBV7-2 and TRBJ2-3, with 12 bases identical to TRBD2. After removal of 7 bases from V and 5 bases from J, the junction contained 4 bases not matched to a gene. Germline lookup yields CDR1 SGHTA and CDR2 FQGNSA. The CDR3 totals 14 residues.

This clonotype was seen a handful of times. The gene calls are TRBV6-2 or TRBV6-3 and TRBJ1-1, with 9 bases that match TRBD1. Germline loops: CDR1 MNHEY, CDR2 SVGEGT. The J segment lost 6 bases and the V segment lost 6 bases, leaving 5 bases of the junction unmatched. CDR3 length: 13 amino acids. Here the CDR3 reads CASRPGTGPEAFF. The CDR3 DNA reads TGTGCCAGCAGACCTGGGACAGGGCCTGAAGCTTTCTTT.

This clonotype turned up a few times. The chain combines TRBV6-4 with TRBJ2-6; tentative D call: TRBD2 (7 bases). Germline CDR1 reads MRHNA; CDR2 reads SNTAGT. The CDR3 sequence is 15 residues long. Trimming stripped 6 bases from V and 0 bases from J, with 9 bases between. CDR3 sequence reads: CASRAGHSGANVLTF. CDR3 sequence (DNA): TGTGCCAGCAGAGCGGGACACTCTGGGGCCAACGTCCTGACTTTC.

This clonotype has a count of ten or more. This chain uses TRBV4-2 with TRBJ2-5; tentative D call: TRBD1 (6 bases). The germline V gene encodes CDR1 LGHNA and CDR2 YNFKEQ. The CDR3 extends over 16 amino acids. The ends were cut back, 1 base at V and 0 bases at J, with 12 bases in the middle. CDR3 sequence: CASSQGPGHNQETQYF. DNA for the CDR3: TGTGCCAGCAGCCAAGGTCCGGGACATAACCAAGAGACCCAGTACTTC.

This clonotype was found a few times. The chain carries TRBV5-6 and TRBJ1-2; D gene unclear. The CDR3 sequence is 14 residues long. Germline CDR1 is SGHDT and CDR2 is YYEEEE. Deletions cut 3 bases from V and 1 base from J, with 10 bases between. The CDR3 sequence: CASSYRQDNYGYTF. The DNA for the CDR3 is TGTGCCAGCAGCTACCGACAAGATAACTATGGCTACACCTTC.

This clonotype was detected only a few times. The chain couples TRBV27 to TRBJ2-7; D gene unclear. The CDR3 sequence is 13 residues long. V shed 2 bases and J shed 2 bases, with 7 bases lying between them. The germline gives CDR1 MNHEY, CDR2 SMNVEV (reference sequence). The DNA of the CDR3 is TGTGCCAGCAGTTTAAATACCCCCTACGAGCAGTACTTC. It translates to CASSLNTPYEQYF.